The rows below give T cell receptor beta chains drawn from one sample of a study of blood T cell repertoires in COVID-19. The repertoire was sequenced with immunoSEQ multiplex PCR; TCRdb's copy has only in-frame clones and lacks some. The sample contains about 260,000 clones, roughly 85% of which appear only once. Sequences were obtained from peripheral blood. The origin of the receptors is a human donor in a cohort sampled during active COVID-19. Each CDR3 is given with its conserved first and last residue. D genes are given only for firm matches. A clone size is listed for some rows: how often the clone was seen (once, few, many), or a class if it is expanded.

v_call	d_call	cdr3_length	j_call	clone_size	cdr3_aa	cdr3_nt
TRBV9	TRBD2	16	TRBJ2-5	NA	CASSGLEGGPTETQYF	TGTGCCAGCAGCGGCCTCGAGGGAGGGCCTACGGAGACCCAGTACTTC
TRBV11-2	TRBD1	15	TRBJ1-4	once	CASSPGDRGTQKLFF	TGTGCCAGCAGCCCGGGGGACAGGGGGACTCAAAAACTGTTTTTT
TRBV27	NA	18	TRBJ1-5	NA	CASSPLIPGREKNQPQHF	TGTGCCAGCAGTCCCCTTATCCCCGGCAGGGAAAAAAATCAGCCCCAGCATTTT
TRBV5-4	TRBD1	13	TRBJ1-1	NA	CASSPGQATEAFF	TGTGCCAGCAGCCCGGGACAGGCCACTGAAGCTTTCTTT
TRBV12-3/TRBV12-4	NA	13	TRBJ1-5	NA	CASSSRGYQPQHF	TGTGCCAGCAGTTCGAGGGGGTATCAGCCCCAGCATTTT
TRBV10-2	TRBD1	14	TRBJ1-2	NA	CASSEPTGSYGYTF	TGCGCCAGCAGTGAGCCGACAGGGAGCTATGGCTACACCTTC
TRBV6-7	TRBD2	18	TRBJ2-3	NA	CASSYRGLAGPHTDTQYF	TGTGCCAGCAGTTACCGGGGACTAGCGGGTCCCCACACAGATACGCAGTATTTT
TRBV5-6	NA	16	TRBJ1-6	NA	CASSFSPSSYNSPLHF	TGTGCCAGCAGCTTCAGCCCTAGCTCCTATAATTCACCCCTCCACTTT
TRBV28	NA	13	TRBJ1-2	NA	CASDSTPYYGYTF	TGTGCCAGCGACTCCACACCTTACTATGGCTACACCTTC
TRBV24-1	TRBD2	12	TRBJ2-1	NA	CATGLPEGEQFF	TGTGCCACGGGACTACCTGAGGGGGAGCAGTTCTTC
TRBV30	NA	15	TRBJ2-3	NA	CAWSGGHHGTDTQYF	TGTGCCTGGAGTGGAGGTCACCACGGGACAGATACGCAGTATTTT
TRBV2	TRBD1	16	TRBJ1-5	NA	CASRLEQGGSNQPQHF	TGTGCCAGCAGGTTGGAACAGGGGGGAAGCAATCAGCCCCAGCATTTT
TRBV18	TRBD1	13	TRBJ2-7	few	CASSPGQVEWKYF	TGTGCCAGCTCACCGGGACAGGTTGAGTGGAAGTACTTC
TRBV5-6	TRBD2	17	TRBJ2-5	NA	CASSSGASGSFTETQYF	TGTGCCAGCAGCTCCGGGGCTAGCGGGAGTTTTACAGAGACCCAGTACTTC
TRBV6-5	TRBD2	13	TRBJ2-5	NA	CASGTTGGETQYF	TGTGCCAGCGGCACTACGGGAGGAGAGACCCAGTACTTC
TRBV11-2	NA	15	TRBJ2-1	NA	CASSTGHFSYNEQFF	TGTGCCAGCAGCACGGGACATTTCTCCTACAATGAGCAGTTCTTC
TRBV9	TRBD1	14	TRBJ1-2	NA	CASRGQGSGYGYTF	TGTGCCAGCAGGGGACAGGGGTCCGGCTATGGCTACACCTTC
TRBV29-1	NA	21	TRBJ1-5	NA	CSVPTRRVDEEECQRNQPQHF	TGCAGCGTTCCAACCCGGAGGGTTGACGAGGAGGAGTGTCAGCGCAATCAGCCCCAGCATTTT
TRBV4-3	NA	13	TRBJ1-2	NA	CASSQEGRGQYTF	TGCGCCAGCAGCCAAGAAGGAAGGGGTCAGTACACCTTC
TRBV7-9	NA	13	TRBJ2-1	NA	CASSLGAGEGQFF	TGTGCCAGCAGCTTGGGGGCGGGAGAGGGGCAGTTCTTC
TRBV6-5	NA	13	TRBJ2-5	NA	CASKRGNQETQYF	TGTGCCAGCAAAAGGGGAAACCAAGAGACCCAGTACTTC
TRBV6-5	NA	12	TRBJ2-7	NA	CASKEGLGEQYF	TGTGCCAGCAAGGAGGGACTCGGCGAGCAGTACTTC
TRBV6-4	NA	15	TRBJ2-1	once	CASSDLRRGHNEQFF	TGTGCCAGCAGTGACTTACGGCGGGGACACAATGAGCAGTTCTTC
TRBV29-1	TRBD2	16	TRBJ2-1	NA	CSVVTGTSGTYNEQFF	TGCAGCGTCGTAACCGGGACTAGCGGGACATACAATGAGCAGTTCTTC
TRBV5-1	TRBD2	18	TRBJ2-3	NA	CASSLVGRGLAGTDTQYF	TGCGCCAGCAGCTTGGTGGGGAGGGGACTAGCCGGCACAGATACGCAGTATTTT
TRBV3-1/TRBV3-2	NA	16	TRBJ2-7	NA	CASSHKRRSWRYEQYF	TGTGCCAGCAGCCATAAGAGAAGGAGTTGGAGATACGAGCAGTACTTC
TRBV7-2	TRBD2	15	TRBJ2-1	NA	CASSLQAGVSNEQFF	TGTGCCAGCAGCCTACAAGCGGGAGTGTCGAATGAGCAGTTCTTC
TRBV29-1	NA	15	TRBJ2-1	NA	CSVPLRLAMDNEQFF	TGCAGCGTTCCCTTAAGGCTAGCGATGGACAATGAGCAGTTCTTC
TRBV5-1	TRBD1	14	TRBJ1-4	NA	CASRPRLDRDREFF	TGCGCCAGCAGACCTCGGCTCGACAGGGACAGGGAATTTTTT
TRBV4-1	TRBD2	15	TRBJ2-5	NA	CASSQDGLARGTQYF	TGCGCCAGCAGCCAAGATGGACTAGCGAGGGGGACCCAGTACTTC
TRBV6-5	TRBD2	13	TRBJ2-7	NA	CASKLAGAYEQYF	TGTGCCAGCAAACTAGCGGGAGCCTACGAGCAGTACTTC
TRBV11-1	NA	16	TRBJ2-7	NA	CASSLAPGANSYEQYF	TGTGCCAGCAGCTTAGCCCCGGGAGCTAATTCCTACGAGCAGTACTTC
TRBV4-1	TRBD2	16	TRBJ2-1	NA	CASSQGGVAGANEQFF	TGCGCCAGCAGCCAAGGGGGGGTAGCGGGGGCTAATGAGCAGTTCTTC